This TCR beta chain was retrieved from a study of regulatory T cells in long-lasting Graves disease. This clonotype was picked up a small number of times. The time point denotes: newly diagnosed GD, antithyroid drugs for less than 3 months. Extracted RNA from PBMCs served as the source of the TCR library. V shed 4 bases, J shed 4 bases, and the junction held 14 bases outside the gene matches. The CDR3 contains 18 residues. Germline V gene data show CDR1 as DFQATT and CDR2 as SNEGSKA (reference sequence). Assembly of TCR beta libraries relied on iRepertoire HTBI primers together with Arm-PCR of CDR3 regions. TCRdb analysed the multiplex PCR reads with MiXCR anew, one entry per CDR3 protein. The repertoire holds around 330,000 distinct CDR3 sequences, 15% to 20% seen once, with around 37% in the top ten.

This receptor was obtained from a female donor with Graves disease. The source was peripheral blood mononuclear cells (PBMCs), collected at new diagnosis, from a patient treated with antithyroid drugs. The chain has TRBV20-1 and TRBJ2-3, with TRBD2 matching 13 bases. Here the CDR3 reads CSAIPTSGRVGSPDTQYF. The CDR3 nucleotides read TGCAGTGCTATTCCAACTAGCGGGAGGGTTGGGTCCCCAGATACGCAGTATTTT.